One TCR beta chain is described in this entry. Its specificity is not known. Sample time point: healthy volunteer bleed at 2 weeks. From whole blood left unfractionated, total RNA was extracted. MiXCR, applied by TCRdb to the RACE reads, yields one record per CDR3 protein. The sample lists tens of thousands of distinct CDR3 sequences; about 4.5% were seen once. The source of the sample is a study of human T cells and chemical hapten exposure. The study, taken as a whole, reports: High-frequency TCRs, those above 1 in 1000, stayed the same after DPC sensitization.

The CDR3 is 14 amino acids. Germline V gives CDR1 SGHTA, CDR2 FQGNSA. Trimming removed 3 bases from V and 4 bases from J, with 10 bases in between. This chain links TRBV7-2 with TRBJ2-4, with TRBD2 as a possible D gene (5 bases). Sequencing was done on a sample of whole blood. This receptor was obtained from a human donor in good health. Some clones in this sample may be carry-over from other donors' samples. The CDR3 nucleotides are TGTGCCAGCAGCTTCGGGATACCAAAAAACATTCAGTACTTC. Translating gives CASSFGIPKNIQYF.